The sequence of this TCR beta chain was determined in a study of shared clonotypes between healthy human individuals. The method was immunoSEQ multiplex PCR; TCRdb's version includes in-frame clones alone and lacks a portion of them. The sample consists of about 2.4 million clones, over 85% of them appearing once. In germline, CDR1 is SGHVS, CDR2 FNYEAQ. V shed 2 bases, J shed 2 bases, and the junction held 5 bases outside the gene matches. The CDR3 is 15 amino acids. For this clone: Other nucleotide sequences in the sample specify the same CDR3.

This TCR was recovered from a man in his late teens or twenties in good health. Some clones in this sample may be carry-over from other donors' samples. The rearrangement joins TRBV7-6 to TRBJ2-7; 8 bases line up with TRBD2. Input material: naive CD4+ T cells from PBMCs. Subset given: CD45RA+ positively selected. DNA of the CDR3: TGTGCCAGCAGCTTATTAAGCGGGGGAACCTACGAGCAGTACTTC. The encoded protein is CASSLLSGGTYEQYF.